This section outlines one TCR beta chain sequence together with its context. These data come from a study of T cells after somatic rescue of genetic block. Germline CDR1 reads SGHDN; CDR2 reads FVKESK. V lost 8 bases and J lost 4; bases outside the gene matches: 4. The CDR3 contains 12 residues. Profiling relied on immunoSEQ multiplex PCR, and the TCRdb table lists in-frame clones only, not all of them. The sample includes 12,000 or so clones, less than 80% seen only once; the top ten take approximately 8%. The receptor's source is a boy aged 5-17 years. Sequenced sample: peripheral blood mononuclear cells (PBMCs). This chain uses TRBV14 with TRBJ2-7; 8 nucleotides align to TRBD1. In nucleotides, the CDR3 is TGTGCCAGCTACCGGGACAGGTACGAGCAGTACTTC. Its protein is CASYRDRYEQYF.